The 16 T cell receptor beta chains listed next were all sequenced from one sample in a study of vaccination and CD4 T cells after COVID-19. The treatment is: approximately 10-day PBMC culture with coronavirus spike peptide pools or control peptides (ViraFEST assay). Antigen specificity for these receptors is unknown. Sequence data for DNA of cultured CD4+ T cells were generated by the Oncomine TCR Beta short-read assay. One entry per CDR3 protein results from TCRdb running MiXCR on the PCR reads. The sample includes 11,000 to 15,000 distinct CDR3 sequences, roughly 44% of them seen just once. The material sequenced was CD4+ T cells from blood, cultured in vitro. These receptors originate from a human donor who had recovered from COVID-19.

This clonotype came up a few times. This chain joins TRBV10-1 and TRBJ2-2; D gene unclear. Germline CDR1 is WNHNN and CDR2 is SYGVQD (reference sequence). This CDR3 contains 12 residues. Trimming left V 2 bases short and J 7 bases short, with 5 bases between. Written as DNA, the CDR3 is TGCGCCAGCAGTGAGAACCTCGGGGAGCTGTTTTTT. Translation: CASSENLGELFF.

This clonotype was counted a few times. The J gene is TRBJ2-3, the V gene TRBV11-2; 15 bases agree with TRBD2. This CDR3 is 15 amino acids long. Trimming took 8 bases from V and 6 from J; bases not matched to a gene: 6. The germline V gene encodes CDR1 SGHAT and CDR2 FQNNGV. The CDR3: CASGLAGGPGDTQYF. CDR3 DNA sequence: TGTGCCAGCGGACTAGCGGGGGGGCCAGGGGATACGCAGTATTTT.

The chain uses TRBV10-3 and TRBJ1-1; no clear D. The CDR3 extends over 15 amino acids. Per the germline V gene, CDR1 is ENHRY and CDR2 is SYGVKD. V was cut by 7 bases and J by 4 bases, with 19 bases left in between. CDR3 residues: CAIKEVERASTEAFF. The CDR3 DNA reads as TGTGCCATCAAGGAGGTTGAGAGGGCTAGCACTGAAGCTTTCTTT.

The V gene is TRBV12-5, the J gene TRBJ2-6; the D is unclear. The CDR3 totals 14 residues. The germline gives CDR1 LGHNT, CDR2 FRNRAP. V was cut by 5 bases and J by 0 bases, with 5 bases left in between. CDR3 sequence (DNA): TGTGCTAGTGGTGCGAGCTCTGGGGCCAACGTCCTGACTTTC. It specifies CASGASSGANVLTF.

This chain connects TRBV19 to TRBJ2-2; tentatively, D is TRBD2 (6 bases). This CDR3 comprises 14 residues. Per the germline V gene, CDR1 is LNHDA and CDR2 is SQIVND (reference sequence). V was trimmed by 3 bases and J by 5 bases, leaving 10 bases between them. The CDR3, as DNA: TGTGCCAGTAGTATGTGGGGAGGAACCGGGGAGCTGTTTTTT. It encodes CASSMWGGTGELFF.

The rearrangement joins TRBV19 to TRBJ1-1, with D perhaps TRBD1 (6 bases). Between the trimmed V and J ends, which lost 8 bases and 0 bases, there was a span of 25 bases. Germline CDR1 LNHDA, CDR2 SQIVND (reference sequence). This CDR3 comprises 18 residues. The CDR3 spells CASRSPSHLQGLNTEAFF. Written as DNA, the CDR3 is TGTGCCAGTCGCTCACCCTCCCACCTACAGGGACTGAACACTGAAGCTTTCTTT.

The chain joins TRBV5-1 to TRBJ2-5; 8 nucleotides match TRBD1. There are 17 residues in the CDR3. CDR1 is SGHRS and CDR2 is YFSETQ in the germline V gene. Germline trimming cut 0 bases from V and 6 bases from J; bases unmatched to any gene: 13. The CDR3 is CASSLVGLSGGSQTQYF. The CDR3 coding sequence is TGCGCCAGCAGCTTGGTGGGGCTGTCAGGGGGCTCGCAGACCCAGTACTTC. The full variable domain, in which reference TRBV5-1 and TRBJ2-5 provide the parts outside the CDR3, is KAGVTQTPRYLIKTRGQQVTLSCSPISGHRSVSWYQQTPGQGLQFLFEYFSETQRNKGNFPGRFSGRQFSNSRSEMNVSTLELGDSALYLCASSLVGLSGGSQTQYFGPGTRLLVL.

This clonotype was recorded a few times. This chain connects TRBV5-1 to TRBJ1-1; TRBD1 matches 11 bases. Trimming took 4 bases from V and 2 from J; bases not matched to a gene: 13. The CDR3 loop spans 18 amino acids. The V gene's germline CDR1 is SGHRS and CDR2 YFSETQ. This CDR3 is CASSPDPPGQGVNTEAFF. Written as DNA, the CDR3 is TGCGCCAGCAGCCCTGACCCCCCGGGACAGGGGGTCAACACTGAAGCTTTCTTT.

Written as DNA, the CDR3 is TGTGCCAGCCGTATCAGGGCCGCCTACGAGCAGTACTTC. Protein sequence: CASRIRAAYEQYF. The genes are TRBV6-1 and TRBJ2-7; a possible D gene is TRBD1 (5 bases). The CDR3 is 13 residues long. V lost 8 bases, J lost 2 bases, and 13 bases lay in between. From germline, CDR1 is MNHNS and CDR2 SASEGT.

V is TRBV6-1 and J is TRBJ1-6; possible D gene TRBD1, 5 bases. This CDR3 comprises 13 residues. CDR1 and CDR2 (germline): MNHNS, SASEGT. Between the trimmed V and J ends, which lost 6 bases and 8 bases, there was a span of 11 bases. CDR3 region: CASRIRGDSPLHF. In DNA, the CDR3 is TGTGCCAGCAGGATTCGAGGGGATTCACCCCTCCACTTT.

As DNA, the CDR3 is TGTGCCAGCTCACCCGGGTTGGAGGAGACCCAGTACTTC. Protein: CASSPGLEETQYF. The chain is built from TRBV18 and TRBJ2-5; D call uncertain. The CDR3 loop spans 13 amino acids. V lost 3 bases and J lost 5, with 10 bases in between. From germline, CDR1 is KGHSH and CDR2 LQKENI. Together with reference TRBV18 and TRBJ2-5, the CDR3 gives the full variable domain: NAGVMQNPRHLVRRRGQEARLRCSPMKGHSHVYWYRQLPEEGLKFMVYLQKENIIDESGMPKERFSAEFPKEGPSILRIQQVVRGDSAAYFCASSPGLEETQYFGPGTRLLVL.

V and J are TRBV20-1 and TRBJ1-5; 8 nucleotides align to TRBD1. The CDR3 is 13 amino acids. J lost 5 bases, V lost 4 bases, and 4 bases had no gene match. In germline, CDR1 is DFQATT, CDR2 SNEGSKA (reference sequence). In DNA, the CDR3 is TGCAGTGCTACGACAGGGGTGGATCAGCCCCAGCATTTT. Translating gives CSATTGVDQPQHF.

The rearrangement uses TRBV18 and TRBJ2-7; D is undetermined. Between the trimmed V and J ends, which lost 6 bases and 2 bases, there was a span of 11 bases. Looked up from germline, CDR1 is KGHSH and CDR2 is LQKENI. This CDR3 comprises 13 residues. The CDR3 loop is CASSTALPYEQYF. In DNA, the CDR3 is TGTGCCAGCTCGACGGCCTTGCCCTACGAGCAGTACTTC. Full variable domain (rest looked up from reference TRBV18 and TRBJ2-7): NAGVMQNPRHLVRRRGQEARLRCSPMKGHSHVYWYRQLPEEGLKFMVYLQKENIIDESGMPKERFSAEFPKEGPSILRIQQVVRGDSAAYFCASSTALPYEQYFGPGTRLTVT.

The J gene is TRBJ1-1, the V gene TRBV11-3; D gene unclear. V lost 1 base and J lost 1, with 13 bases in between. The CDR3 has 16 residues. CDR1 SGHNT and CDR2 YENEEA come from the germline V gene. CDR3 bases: TGTGCCAGCAGCTTAGGTTCCCCCTCCAGGAACACTGAAGCTTTCTTT. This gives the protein CASSLGSPSRNTEAFF.

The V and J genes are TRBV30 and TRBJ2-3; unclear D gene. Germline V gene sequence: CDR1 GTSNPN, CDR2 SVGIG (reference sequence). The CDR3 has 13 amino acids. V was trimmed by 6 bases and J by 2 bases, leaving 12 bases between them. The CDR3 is CACSARVTDTQYF. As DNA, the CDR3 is TGTGCCTGCTCGGCAAGGGTCACAGATACGCAGTATTTT.

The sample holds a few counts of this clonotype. CDR3 residues: CASSFRVPQETQYF. DNA for the CDR3: TGTGCCAGCAGTTTCCGGGTCCCCCAAGAGACCCAGTACTTC. The genes are TRBV6-5 and TRBJ2-5; no definite D call. The CDR3 extends over 14 amino acids. CDR1 is MNHEY and CDR2 is SVGAGI in the germline V gene. V was trimmed by 4 bases and J by 1 base, leaving 10 bases between them.